Below, 9 T cell receptor beta chains from the same sample are listed, as sequenced in a study of blood T cells in healthy people across ages. Combining a sample-barcoded 5' primer with a J-beta primer mix, a second PCR ran for roughly 7 to 11 cycles. TCRdb fed the 5' RACE reads into MiXCR, producing one record per CDR3 protein. The data contain 600,000 to 1,000,000 distinct CDR3 sequences, over 45% of them singletons. The sequenced sample was blood. All receptors come from a man aged 25 to 45 in good health.

As DNA, the CDR3 is TGCAGTGCTAGAGCGGAGGGAGGGTGGGTGGATACGCAGTATTTT. Translated: CSARAEGGWVDTQYF. The chain joins TRBV20-1 to TRBJ2-3; 7 bases line up with TRBD2. The CDR3 length is 15 residues. The trim removed 1 base at V and 6 bases at J, leaving 10 bases unmatched. Germline assignment: CDR1 DFQATT and CDR2 SNEGSKA (reference sequence).

The chain uses TRBV7-2 and TRBJ2-4; the match to TRBD2 covers 7 bases. The CDR3 is 15 amino acids. With V trimmed by 4 bases and J by 10 bases, 13 bases remained unmatched. CDR1 SGHTA and CDR2 FQGNSA come from the germline V gene. The CDR3 region is CASSYGGSSRGIQYF. Here the CDR3 DNA reads TGTGCCAGCAGCTACGGGGGGTCCAGTCGGGGTATTCAGTACTTC.

The chain employs TRBV20-1 and TRBJ2-2, with D uncertain. This CDR3 has 15 amino acids. V was clipped by 6 bases and J by 0 bases, with 14 bases between them. Germline V gene lookup returns CDR1 DFQATT and CDR2 SNEGSKA (reference sequence). The CDR3 here is CSATSSRANTGELFF. The DNA of the CDR3 is TGCAGTGCCACCTCTTCCCGAGCGAACACCGGGGAGCTGTTTTTT.

This clonotype was observed a handful of times. The chain joins TRBV10-3 to TRBJ1-2, with 8 nucleotides matching TRBD1. Unmatched junction bases numbered 9, after V lost 0 bases and J lost 9 bases. CDR1 is ENHRY, CDR2 SYGVKD, per germline. The CDR3 covers 15 residues. As DNA, the CDR3 is TGTGCCATCAGTGAGTCGATCGGACAGGGTAGTAGCTACACCTTC. Its translation: CAISESIGQGSSYTF.

This clonotype came up a few times. The chain carries TRBV7-9 and TRBJ2-3, with 10 bases lining up with TRBD1. The junction had 19 bases not matched to a gene; V was cut back by 5 bases and J by 2 bases. The CDR3 consists of 20 residues. Germline CDR1 SEHNR, CDR2 FQNEAQ (reference sequence). Written as DNA, the CDR3 is TGTGCCAGCAGCGAAACCCGACAGGGGGCGGTGGGACGGATCACAGATACGCAGTATTTT. Encoded protein: CASSETRQGAVGRITDTQYF.

The chain has TRBV20-1 and TRBJ1-2; D gene uncertain. The germline V and J ends were trimmed by 0 bases and 1 base, with 12 bases remaining between them. CDR1 and CDR2 (germline): DFQATT, SNEGSKA (reference sequence). This CDR3 spans 15 amino acids. The CDR3 DNA reads TGCAGTGCTAGAGAAATCGGTGGAGTTAACTATGGCTACACCTTC. This gives the protein CSAREIGGVNYGYTF.

This clonotype was counted between two and nine times. V and J are TRBV28 and TRBJ2-7; D is perhaps TRBD1 (5 bases). Germline V gene sequence: CDR1 MDHEN, CDR2 SYDVKM. The CDR3 consists of 15 residues. V gave up 1 base and J gave up 3 bases, with 13 bases separating them. The CDR3 DNA is TGTGCCAGCAGTTTATCTCTCGCAGGGAACTACGAGCAGTACTTC. It encodes CASSLSLAGNYEQYF. The variable domain in full, completed from reference TRBV28 and TRBJ2-7, reads DVKVTQSSRYLVKRTGEKVFLECVQDMDHENMFWYRQDPGLGLRLIYFSYDVKMKEKGDIPEGYSVSREKKERFSLILESASTNQTSMYLCASSLSLAGNYEQYFGPGTRLTVT.

The chain joins TRBV4-2 to TRBJ2-3; D gene unclear. Germline assignment: CDR1 LGHNA and CDR2 YNFKEQ. There are 16 residues in the CDR3. Trimming cost V 0 bases and J 3 bases, with 13 bases left between them. Here the CDR3 reads CASSQEDDHQTDTQYF. As DNA, the CDR3 is TGTGCCAGCAGCCAAGAGGACGACCACCAGACAGATACGCAGTATTTT.

The rearrangement uses TRBV30 and TRBJ1-2; TRBD1 matches at 10 bases. The ends lost 1 base at V and 5 bases at J; junction bases unmatched: 10. Germline V CDR1 and CDR2: GTSNPN, SVGIG (reference sequence). The CDR3 covers 16 residues. CDR3 loop: CAWSGDWDRGQYGYTF. The CDR3 DNA follows: TGTGCCTGGAGTGGGGATTGGGACAGGGGTCAGTATGGCTACACCTTC.